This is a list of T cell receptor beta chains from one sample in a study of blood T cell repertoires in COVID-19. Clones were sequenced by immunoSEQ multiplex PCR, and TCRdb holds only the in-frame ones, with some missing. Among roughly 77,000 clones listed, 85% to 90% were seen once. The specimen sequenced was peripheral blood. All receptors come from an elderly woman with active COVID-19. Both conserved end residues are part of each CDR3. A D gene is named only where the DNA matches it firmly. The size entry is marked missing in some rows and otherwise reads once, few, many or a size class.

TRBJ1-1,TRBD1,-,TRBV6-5,CASNKGQGTEAFF,TGTGCCAGCAACAAAGGACAGGGCACTGAAGCTTTCTTT
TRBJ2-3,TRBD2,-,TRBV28,CASSSILAGVTDTQYF,TGTGCCAGCAGCTCAATTCTAGCGGGCGTCACAGATACGCAGTATTTT
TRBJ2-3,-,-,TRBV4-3,CASSRLMGASTDTQYF,TGCGCCAGCAGCCGCCTGATGGGGGCTAGCACAGATACGCAGTATTTT
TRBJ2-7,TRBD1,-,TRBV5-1,CASSSGQGYEQYF,TGCGCCAGCAGCTCGGGACAGGGGTACGAGCAGTACTTC
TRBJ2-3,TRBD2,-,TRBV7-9,CASSPGLQGTDTQYF,TGTGCCAGCAGCCCGGGACTACAGGGCACAGATACGCAGTATTTT
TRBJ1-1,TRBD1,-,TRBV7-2,CASSQPNRGQAFF,TGTGCCAGCAGCCAACCCAACAGGGGACAAGCTTTCTTT
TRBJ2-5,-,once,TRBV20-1,CSATGKETQYF,TGCAGCGCGACAGGAAAAGAGACCCAGTACTTC
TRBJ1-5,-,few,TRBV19,CASRHAGINQPQHF,TGTGCCAGTAGGCATGCCGGTATCAATCAGCCCCAGCATTTT
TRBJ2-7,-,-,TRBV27,CASSLSQPRFSYEQYF,TGTGCCAGCAGTTTATCACAGCCCCGATTCTCCTACGAGCAGTACTTC
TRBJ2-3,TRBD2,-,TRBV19,CASSIRGGDTQYF,TGTGCCAGTAGTATTCGGGGGGGGGATACGCAGTATTTT
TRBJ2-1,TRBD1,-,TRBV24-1,CATSDFGPGQGNYNEQFF,TGTGCCACCAGTGATTTCGGCCCGGGACAGGGAAACTACAATGAGCAGTTCTTC
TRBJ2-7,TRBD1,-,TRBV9,CASSVVGTGVGEQYF,TGTGCCAGCAGCGTAGTCGGGACAGGGGTTGGTGAGCAGTACTTC
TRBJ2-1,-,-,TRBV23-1,CASSQWTAGSYNEQFF,TGCGCCAGCAGTCAATGGACAGCCGGATCCTACAATGAGCAGTTCTTC
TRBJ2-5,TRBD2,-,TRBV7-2,CASSQGLAGAPYF,TGTGCCAGCAGCCAGGGACTAGCGGGAGCCCCGTACTTC
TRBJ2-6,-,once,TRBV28,CASSSRDISGANVLTF,TGTGCCAGCAGTTCCCGGGACATCTCTGGGGCCAACGTCCTGACTTTC
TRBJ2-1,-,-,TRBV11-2,CASSLGQNNEQFF,TGTGCCAGCAGCTTGGGGCAGAACAATGAGCAGTTCTTC
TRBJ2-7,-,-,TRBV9,CASSVAPSVYEQYF,TGTGCCAGCAGCGTAGCCCCTTCGGTGTACGAGCAGTACTTC
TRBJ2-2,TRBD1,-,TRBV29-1,CSVDPGTGPGELFF,TGCAGCGTTGACCCTGGGACAGGGCCCGGGGAGCTGTTTTTT